This TCR beta chain was recorded in a study of response to subunit inactivated influenza vaccine. Findings and caveats of the study: Few additional T cells are recruited per seasonal influenza vaccination, authors suggested.

Comment on this clonotype: What it binds is unknown. Mismatch with germline at one junction end may stem from a read error.

TCRdb re-analysed the RT-PCR reads in MiXCR, keeping a single row per CDR3 protein. The data contain about 190,000 distinct CDR3 sequences, around 14% of them singletons. Germline V CDR1 and CDR2: LGHNA, YNFKEQ. The CDR3 is 16 amino acids. This receptor was obtained from a man aged 50 to 59 who received an inactivated influenza vaccine. Sequencing was performed on CD8+ T cells sorted from PBMCs, taken 5 to 6 days after vaccination. The rearrangement links TRBV4-2 to TRBJ2-3; D is undetermined. CDR3 region: CASSQDLWSGTDTQYF. In nucleotides, the CDR3 is TGCGCCAGCAGCCAAGATCTGTGGTCGGGCACAGATACGCAGTATTTT.